This entry lists 24 T cell receptor beta chains sequenced from one sample in a study of radiation and T cells in renal cell carcinoma. Here immunoSEQ multiplex PCR was the method, and the copy in TCRdb shows in-frame clones only, minus some. The sample carries 110,000 to 150,000 clones, 70% to 90% recorded once. Time point reported: baseline pretreatment blood. The treatment: 15 Gy SBRT to primary tumor, nephrectomy 4 weeks later. The source was blood, collected from a patient whose treatment included radiotherapy and nephrectomy. These receptors were taken from a woman aged 50 to 60 with renal cell carcinoma.

The chain joins TRBV2 to TRBJ1-1; D remains unclear. V was pared by 7 bases and J by 6 bases, with 15 bases between. CDR1 is SNHLY and CDR2 is FYNNEI in the germline V gene. This CDR3 region has 13 residues. This chain's CDR3 is CASKGLRMAEAFF. CDR3 DNA: TGTGCCAGCAAGGGCCTGCGGATGGCTGAAGCTTTCTTT.

V and J are TRBV7-9 and TRBJ2-4; the match to TRBD2 covers 7 bases. Losses at the gene ends were 4 bases for V and 3 bases for J; bases not matched to a gene: 6. The germline gives CDR1 SEHNR, CDR2 FQNEAQ (reference sequence). The CDR3 extends over 15 amino acids. The CDR3 spells CASSSGRDYKNIQYF. Written as DNA, the CDR3 is TGTGCCAGCAGCTCGGGGAGGGACTACAAAAACATTCAGTACTTC.

In this sample, this clone turned up a few times. The chain carries TRBV4-2 and TRBJ2-7; D is perhaps TRBD2 (5 bases). Germline V gives CDR1 LGHNA, CDR2 YNFKEQ. CDR3 size: 14 residues. V lost 1 base to trimming and J lost 2 bases, with 9 bases between them. The CDR3 loop reads CASSQGAGTYEQYF. CDR3 DNA sequence: TGTGCCAGCAGCCAAGGAGCCGGGACCTACGAGCAGTACTTC.

The chain carries TRBV6-5 and TRBJ2-2; D might be TRBD1 or TRBD2, each matching 5 bases. Germline loops: CDR1 MNHEY, CDR2 SVGAGI. This CDR3 spans 16 amino acids. The ends were cut back, 2 bases at V and 7 bases at J, with 17 bases in the middle. Here the CDR3 DNA reads TGTGCCAGCAGTTACCGGGGCGCCGGGCGGGTCGGGGAGCTGTTTTTT. It is translated as CASSYRGAGRVGELFF.

The genes are TRBV5-8 and TRBJ1-1; perhaps TRBD1 as D (5 bases). V gave up 0 bases and J gave up 4 bases, with 7 bases separating them. The CDR3 extends over 13 amino acids. Germline CDR1 and CDR2: SGHTS and YDEGEE. The CDR3 loop reads CASSLVGVTEAFF. CDR3 coding DNA: TGTGCCAGCAGCTTGGTAGGGGTCACTGAAGCTTTCTTT.

This chain connects TRBV19 to TRBJ1-2; TRBD1 might be the D (5 bases). Trimming cost V 6 bases and J 1 base, with 9 bases left between them. There are 13 residues in the CDR3. Germline CDR1 and CDR2: LNHDA and SQIVND (reference sequence). Here the CDR3 DNA reads TGTGCCAGTAGCCGGGACGGTAACTATGGCTACACCTTC. Translation: CASSRDGNYGYTF.

V gene TRBV7-9 combines with J gene TRBJ1-3; D unresolved. V gave up 1 base and J gave up 3 bases, with 7 bases separating them. CDR3 length: 14 residues. CDR1 is SEHNR and CDR2 is FQNEAQ in the germline V gene (reference sequence). The CDR3 DNA reads as TGTGCCAGCAGCTTAGGCAGTGATGGAAACACCATATATTTT. It is translated as CASSLGSDGNTIYF.

The J gene is TRBJ2-2, the V gene TRBV9; 9 nucleotides align to TRBD1. The CDR3 runs 18 residues. Losses at the gene ends were 4 bases for V and 6 bases for J; bases not matched to a gene: 16. The germline CDR1 and CDR2 sequences are SGDLS and YYNGEE. CDR3 residues: CASSLRPGQGIGAGELFF. The CDR3 coding sequence is TGTGCCAGCAGCCTCCGCCCGGGACAGGGAATAGGCGCCGGGGAGCTGTTTTTT. The whole variable domain, filled in from reference TRBV9 and TRBJ2-2, reads DSGVTQTPKHLITATGQRVTLRCSPRSGDLSVYWYQQSLDQGLQFLIQYYNGEERAKGNILERFSAQQFPDLHSELNLSSLELGDSALYFCASSLRPGQGIGAGELFFGEGSRLTVL.

This chain joins TRBV5-1 and TRBJ2-7, with D possibly TRBD1 on 6 matching bases. CDR3 length: 14 residues. CDR1 SGHRS and CDR2 YFSETQ come from the germline V gene. With 4 bases removed from V and 5 bases from J, the gap between germline ends came to 16 bases. The CDR3 is CASSAILQGDEQYF. CDR3 DNA sequence: TGCGCCAGCAGCGCCATTCTACAGGGTGACGAGCAGTACTTC.

The chain has TRBV6-6 and TRBJ1-2; D ambiguous. Trimming took off 2 bases at V and 7 bases at J, with 14 bases between the two ends. Germline CDR1 reads MNHNY; CDR2 reads SVGAGI (reference sequence). This CDR3 is 14 amino acids long. CDR3 in amino acids: CASSYSGGGAGYTF. CDR3 DNA: TGTGCCAGCAGTTACAGCGGAGGAGGCGCTGGCTACACCTTC.

This chain links TRBV2 with TRBJ1-2; D is uncertain. The CDR3 contains 14 residues. Trimming took off 7 bases at V and 5 bases at J, with 17 bases between the two ends. CDR1 is SNHLY, CDR2 FYNNEI, per germline. The CDR3 loop reads CASIKGGLGYGYTF. The CDR3 DNA reads TGTGCCAGCATAAAGGGAGGGTTGGGGTATGGCTACACCTTC. Full variable domain (missing parts from reference TRBV2 and TRBJ1-2): EPEVTQTPSHQVTQMGQEVILRCVPISNHLYFYWYRQILGQKVEFLVSFYNNEISEKSEIFDDQFSVERPDGSNFTLKIRSTKLEDSAMYFCASIKGGLGYGYTFGSGTRLTVV.

The CDR3 DNA follows: TGCGCCAGCAGCGCCGATCCCGGGGGGACCGGGGAGCTGTTTTTT. Encoded protein: CASSADPGGTGELFF. This sequence joins TRBV5-1 and TRBJ2-2, with 7 bases lining up with TRBD2. The V gene end was trimmed by 4 bases and the J gene end by 5 bases; junction bases not matched to a gene: 8. This CDR3 has 15 amino acids. Germline V lookup: CDR1 SGHRS, CDR2 YFSETQ.

This clone has only one observation. The CDR3 reads CASSVNPDSGNTIYF. CDR3 DNA: TGTGCCAGCAGCGTAAATCCCGACTCTGGAAACACCATATATTTT. This chain uses TRBV9 with TRBJ1-3, with D unresolved. The V gene's germline CDR1 is SGDLS and CDR2 YYNGEE. V lost 1 base to trimming and J lost 0 bases, with 8 bases between them. There are 15 residues in the CDR3.

In this sample, this clone turned up many times. This chain uses TRBV2 with TRBJ1-6; 7 bases match TRBD1. The germline V gene has CDR1 SNHLY and CDR2 FYNNEI. The CDR3 totals 14 residues. Germline trimming cut 10 bases from V and 8 bases from J; bases unmatched to any gene: 11. The CDR3 nucleotides read TGTGCCATCGGGACGGGACAGTTGGATTCACCCCTCCACTTT. Its protein product is CAIGTGQLDSPLHF.

The chain is built from TRBV4-3 and TRBJ1-1; a possible D gene is TRBD1 (6 bases). Trimming left V 4 bases short and J 5 bases short, with 20 bases between. The germline CDR1 and CDR2 sequences are LGHNA and YSLEER. The CDR3 loop spans 16 amino acids. The CDR3 is CASSPQGGPSRTEAFF. CDR3 coding DNA: TGCGCCAGCAGCCCCCAAGGGGGGCCTAGTAGGACTGAAGCTTTCTTT.

The rearrangement joins TRBV29-1 to TRBJ1-4; maybe TRBD1 (5 bases). The CDR3 spans 12 residues. Germline V gene sequence: CDR1 SQVTM, CDR2 ANQGSEA. The V end was cut by 4 bases, the J end by 7 bases, with 10 bases between. The CDR3: CSVVVGGEKLFF. CDR3 DNA: TGCAGCGTTGTAGTCGGGGGTGAAAAACTGTTTTTT.

The V call is TRBV5-1, the J call TRBJ1-4, with unresolved D. This CDR3 contains 13 residues. Germline CDR1 is SGHRS and CDR2 is YFSETQ. The ends were cut back, 0 bases at V and 5 bases at J, with 5 bases in the middle. In DNA, the CDR3 is TGCGCCAGCAGCTTGGCTGGGAATGAAAAACTGTTTTTT. Encoded protein: CASSLAGNEKLFF.

The rearrangement uses TRBV21-1 and TRBJ1-1; the table's D call TRBD1 went unverified against the DNA. TRBV21-1 is a pseudogene segment. CDR3 length equals 18 residues. Here the CDR3 reads CASSKTNRDSLLNTEAFF. DNA for the CDR3: TGTGCCAGCAGCAAGACTAACCGGGACAGTCTATTGAACACTGAAGCTTTCTTT.

The chain couples TRBV10-3 to TRBJ2-3, with TRBD1 identical over 9 bases. The CDR3 contains 16 residues. Germline V gene sequence: CDR1 ENHRY, CDR2 SYGVKD. The junction had 12 bases not matched to a gene; V was cut back by 6 bases and J by 5 bases. The DNA for the CDR3 is TGTGCCATCAGAGCAGCGACAGGGGGAGGGAAAGATACGCAGTATTTT. It codes for CAIRAATGGGKDTQYF.

The chain is built from TRBV5-8 and TRBJ2-3; D possibly corresponds to TRBD1 (6 bases). The CDR3 length is 15 residues. From germline, CDR1 is SGHTS and CDR2 YDEGEE. V was trimmed by 7 bases and J by 1 base, leaving 16 bases between them. CDR3 in amino acids: CASGYGQSGTDTQYF. As DNA, the CDR3 is TGTGCCAGCGGTTATGGACAGTCGGGCACAGATACGCAGTATTTT.

V and J are TRBV29-1 and TRBJ2-2; unclear D gene. Trimming took off 8 bases at V and 4 bases at J, with 17 bases between the two ends. Germline V gene sequence: CDR1 SQVTM, CDR2 ANQGSEA. The CDR3 is made up of 14 amino acids. The CDR3 is CSPQLMTSTGELFF. CDR3 DNA: TGCAGCCCCCAGCTTATGACGTCCACCGGGGAGCTGTTTTTT.

The DNA for the CDR3 is TGTGCCAGTAGTAGGGCAGGGAGAAGGGAGCAGTACTTC. Translation: CASSRAGRREQYF. The rearrangement links TRBV19 to TRBJ2-7; possibly TRBD1 or TRBD2 for D (5 bases each). The CDR3 length is 13 residues. Trimming shortened V by 4 bases and J by 7 bases, and 14 bases separated the two germline ends. Germline-derived CDR1 and CDR2 are LNHDA and SQIVND (reference sequence).

V usage is TRBV7-3 and J usage is TRBJ1-5; TRBD1 is a possible D gene (5 bases). Germline V gene lookup returns CDR1 SGHTA and CDR2 FQGTGA. This CDR3 contains 14 residues. V dropped 9 bases and J dropped 1 base, with 13 bases sitting between them. The CDR3 protein is CASSRASSNQPQHF. In nucleotides, the CDR3 is TGTGCCAGTTCCAGGGCGTCGAGCAATCAGCCCCAGCATTTT.

The rearrangement joins TRBV19 to TRBJ2-3, with a possible D match to TRBD1 (6 bases). CDR3 length equals 13 residues. Germline V CDR1 and CDR2: LNHDA, SQIVND (reference sequence). Trimming left V 6 bases short and J 2 bases short, with 9 bases between. The CDR3 loop reads CASSGQFTDTQYF. CDR3 nucleotide sequence: TGTGCCAGTAGCGGACAGTTCACAGATACGCAGTATTTT.